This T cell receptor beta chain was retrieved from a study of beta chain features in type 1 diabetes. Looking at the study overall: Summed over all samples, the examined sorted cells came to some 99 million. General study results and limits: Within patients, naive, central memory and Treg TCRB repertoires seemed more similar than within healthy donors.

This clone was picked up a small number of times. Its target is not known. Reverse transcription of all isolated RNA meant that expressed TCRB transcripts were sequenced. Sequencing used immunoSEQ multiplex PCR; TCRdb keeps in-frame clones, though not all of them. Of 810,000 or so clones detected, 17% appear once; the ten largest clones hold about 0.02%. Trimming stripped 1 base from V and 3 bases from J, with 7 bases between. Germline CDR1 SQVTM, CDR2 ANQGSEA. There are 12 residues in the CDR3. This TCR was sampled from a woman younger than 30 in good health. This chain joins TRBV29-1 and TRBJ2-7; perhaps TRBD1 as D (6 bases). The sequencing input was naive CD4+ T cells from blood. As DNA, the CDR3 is TGCAGCGTTGAAGGGACAGACTACGAGCAGTACTTC. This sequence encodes CSVEGTDYEQYF.